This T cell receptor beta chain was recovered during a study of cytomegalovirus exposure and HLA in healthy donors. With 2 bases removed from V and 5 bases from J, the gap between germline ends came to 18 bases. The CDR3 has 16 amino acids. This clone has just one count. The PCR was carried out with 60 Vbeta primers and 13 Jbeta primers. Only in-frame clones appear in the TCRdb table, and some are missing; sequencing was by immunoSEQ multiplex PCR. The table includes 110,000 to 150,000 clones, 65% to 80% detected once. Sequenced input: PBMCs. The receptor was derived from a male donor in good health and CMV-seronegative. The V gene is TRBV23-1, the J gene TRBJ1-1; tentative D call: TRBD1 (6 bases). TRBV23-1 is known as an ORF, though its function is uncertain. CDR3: CASSQDLGQPWTEAFF. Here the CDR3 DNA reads TGCGCCAGCAGTCAAGACCTCGGACAGCCGTGGACTGAAGCTTTCTTT.